Shown below are 20 T cell receptor beta chains from a single sample sequenced in a study of T cell responses to AZD1222 COVID-19 vaccine. Sequencing used immunoSEQ multiplex PCR; TCRdb keeps in-frame clones, though not all of them. The sample has 150,000 to 200,000 clones; 75% to 90% are singletons. The sample here was peripheral blood, taken on day 0 of MenACWY control vaccination. The receptors were gathered from an adult in good health.

J is TRBJ1-3 and V is TRBV30; TRBD1 might be the D (6 bases). This CDR3 has 14 amino acids. Trimming took off 5 bases at V and 0 bases at J, with 11 bases between the two ends. The germline CDR1 and CDR2 sequences are GTSNPN and SVGIG (reference sequence). In nucleotides, the CDR3 is TGTGCCTGGGACCAACAGGGCTCTGGAAACACCATATATTTT. It specifies CAWDQQGSGNTIYF. Looking up the rest from reference TRBV30 and TRBJ1-3 gives the full variable domain: SQTIHQWPATLVQPVGSPLSLECTVEGTSNPNLYWYRQAAGRGLQLLFYSVGIGQISSEVPQNLSASRPQDRQFILSSKKLLLSDSGFYLCAWDQQGSGNTIYFGEGSWLTVV.

The gene calls are TRBV5-1 and TRBJ1-3; 7 bases align to TRBD1. After removal of 0 bases from V and 2 bases from J, the junction contained 5 bases not matched to a gene. From germline, CDR1 is SGHRS and CDR2 YFSETQ. The CDR3 has 16 amino acids. CDR3 DNA: TGCGCCAGCAGCTTGGCAGGGGGGACGACTGGAAACACCATATATTTT. This translates into CASSLAGGTTGNTIYF.

As for this clone: Other DNA sequences of this sample code for an identical CDR3. The chain is built from TRBV5-4 and TRBJ1-1, with D possibly being TRBD1 (5 bases). Germline CDR1 SGHNT, CDR2 YYREEE (reference sequence). This CDR3 comprises 13 residues. V was pared by 2 bases and J by 1 base, with 6 bases between. The CDR3: CASSFGQNTEAFF. For the CDR3, the DNA is TGTGCCAGCAGCTTTGGACAGAACACTGAAGCTTTCTTT.

Note on this clone: Germline is not matched at one junction end, which may reflect a read error. CDR3 sequence (DNA): TGCGCCAGCAGTGAATCGGGGCACGAGTACTTC. Protein sequence: CASSESGHEYF. The V call is TRBV23-1, the J call TRBJ2-7; D is tentatively TRBD1 or TRBD2 (5 bases each). TRBV23-1 is placed among ORFs of uncertain function. The CDR3 has 11 residues.

The chain has TRBV7-9 and TRBJ1-2; D might be TRBD1 (6 bases). The V end was cut by 1 base, the J end by 8 bases, with 8 bases between. In germline, CDR1 is SEHNR, CDR2 FQNEAQ (reference sequence). CDR3 size: 12 residues. The DNA for the CDR3 is TGTGCCAGCAGCTTAGACAGGGAAGGCTACACCTTC. Its translation is CASSLDREGYTF.

The rearrangement links TRBV4-2 to TRBJ1-5; 7 bases line up with TRBD1. The CDR3 consists of 15 residues. With V trimmed by 1 base and J by 2 bases, 2 bases remained unmatched. Germline loops: CDR1 LGHNA, CDR2 YNFKEQ. Written as DNA, the CDR3 is TGTGCCAGCAGCCAAGCTACAGGGGGCAATCAGCCCCAGCATTTT. It is translated as CASSQATGGNQPQHF.

The gene calls are TRBV11-2 and TRBJ2-1; no clear D gene. Germline loops: CDR1 SGHAT, CDR2 FQNNGV. The V gene lost 0 bases and the J gene lost 4 bases, with 16 bases spanning the gap. The CDR3 extends over 17 amino acids. This chain's CDR3 is CASSLDPRLGLYNEQFF. In DNA, the CDR3 is TGTGCCAGCAGCTTAGATCCTAGGTTAGGGCTTTACAATGAGCAGTTCTTC.

This chain joins TRBV5-1 and TRBJ2-1; D is ambiguous. Trimming removed 3 bases at V and 5 bases at J, with 9 bases between. The CDR3 covers 13 residues. Germline loops: CDR1 SGHRS, CDR2 YFSETQ. The CDR3 loop is CASSWAANNEQFF. In DNA, the CDR3 is TGCGCCAGCAGCTGGGCAGCCAACAATGAGCAGTTCTTC.

In nucleotides, the CDR3 is TGTGCCAGCAGCCCCATCCGGGGAAGCAATCAGCCCCAGCATTTT. Translated, it gives CASSPIRGSNQPQHF. V usage is TRBV7-2 and J usage is TRBJ1-5; D is ambiguous. The V end lost 5 bases, the J end lost 1 base, and 12 bases lay between the germline ends. CDR1 and CDR2 from the germline V gene are SGHTA and FQGNSA. The CDR3 loop spans 15 amino acids. The whole variable domain, remainder taken from reference TRBV7-2 and TRBJ1-5, is GAGVSQSPSNKVTEKGKDVELRCDPISGHTALYWYRQSLGQGLEFLIYFQGNSAPDKSGLPSDRFSAERTGGSVSTLTIQRTQQEDSAVYLCASSPIRGSNQPQHFGDGTRLSIL.

The V gene is TRBV18, the J gene TRBJ2-2; D unresolved. CDR3 size: 16 residues. CDR1 and CDR2 from the germline V gene are KGHSH and LQKENI. Trimming cost V 2 bases and J 0 bases, with 10 bases left between them. CDR3 sequence: CASSPVWQANTGELFF. The CDR3 region has the DNA TGTGCCAGCTCACCAGTCTGGCAGGCGAACACCGGGGAGCTGTTTTTT.

This clone has only one observation. The CDR3 here is CASSQDASGTGELFF. The CDR3 nucleotides are TGCGCCAGCAGCCAAGATGCTAGCGGCACCGGGGAGCTGTTTTTT. This chain joins TRBV4-1 and TRBJ2-2; 7 bases are a match to TRBD2. With V trimmed by 0 bases and J by 4 bases, 2 bases remained unmatched. Germline V lookup: CDR1 MGHRA, CDR2 YSYEKL. This CDR3 spans 15 amino acids.

The chain couples TRBV27 to TRBJ1-5, with a possible D match to TRBD1 (5 bases). Trimming took off 2 bases at V and 4 bases at J, with 15 bases between the two ends. CDR1 MNHEY and CDR2 SMNVEV come from the germline V gene (reference sequence). This CDR3 is built from 16 residues. The CDR3 loop reads CASSLRGGLFNQPQHF. In DNA form, the CDR3 reads TGTGCCAGCAGTTTACGGGGGGGGTTGTTTAATCAGCCCCAGCATTTT.

The rearrangement uses TRBV7-2 and TRBJ1-6; perhaps TRBD1 as D (5 bases). The CDR3 sequence is 14 residues long. V was trimmed by 5 bases and J by 6 bases, leaving 11 bases between them. CDR1 and CDR2 (germline): SGHTA, FQGNSA. CDR3 amino acids: CASSPGRLNSPLHF. In DNA form, the CDR3 reads TGTGCCAGCAGCCCGGGACGGCTTAATTCACCCCTCCACTTT.

About this clone: Other DNA sequences in the sample encode the same CDR3. The genes are TRBV24-1 and TRBJ2-2, with D possibly TRBD1 on 5 matching bases. This CDR3 is 14 amino acids long. Germline V CDR1 and CDR2: KGHDR, SFDVKD. Deletions cut 8 bases from V and 3 bases from J, with 12 bases between. The CDR3 sequence is CATKRGQDTGELFF. As DNA, the CDR3 is TGTGCCACCAAAAGAGGACAAGACACCGGGGAGCTGTTTTTT.

CDR3 region: CASSIFRQGKREQYF. The CDR3 DNA sequence: TGTGCCAGTAGTATATTTAGACAGGGGAAGCGCGAGCAGTACTTC. The chain has TRBV19 and TRBJ2-7; TRBD1 agrees at 8 bases. The length of the CDR3 is 15 residues. The V segment lost 2 bases and the J segment 6 bases; nucleotides outside the gene matches: 9. Germline CDR1 reads LNHDA; CDR2 reads SQIVND (reference sequence).

The gene calls are TRBV18 and TRBJ2-5, with D unclear. This CDR3 spans 15 amino acids. V was pared by 1 base and J by 5 bases, with 14 bases between. Germline V gene data show CDR1 as KGHSH and CDR2 as LQKENI. This CDR3 reads CASSPLRIQGETQYF. CDR3 nucleotide sequence: TGTGCCAGCTCACCACTACGCATACAAGGGGAGACCCAGTACTTC.

The chain recombines TRBV7-6 with TRBJ1-3; D uncertain. With 1 base removed from V and 3 bases from J, the gap between germline ends came to 10 bases. The CDR3 is made up of 15 amino acids. Germline V gene lookup returns CDR1 SGHVS and CDR2 FNYEAQ. The CDR3 spells CASSLDQPGGNTIYF. The DNA for the CDR3 is TGTGCCAGCAGCTTAGACCAGCCGGGTGGAAACACCATATATTTT.

The chain uses TRBV27 and TRBJ2-7; TRBD1 is a possible D gene (6 bases). This CDR3 contains 12 residues. V was cut by 6 bases and J by 8 bases, with 14 bases left in between. Per the germline V gene, CDR1 is MNHEY and CDR2 is SMNVEV (reference sequence). The CDR3 is CASRTTQGQQYF. Here the CDR3 DNA reads TGTGCCAGCAGGACAACACAGGGCCAGCAGTACTTC.

The chain employs TRBV2 and TRBJ2-5, with TRBD1 matching 9 bases. This CDR3 region has 15 residues. V shed 6 bases, J shed 1 base, and the junction held 6 bases outside the gene matches. Germline V gene sequence: CDR1 SNHLY, CDR2 FYNNEI. CDR3 sequence (DNA): TGTGCCAGCAGGGGACAGGGACGACGCCAAGAGACCCAGTACTTC. It encodes CASRGQGRRQETQYF.

The V and J genes are TRBV6-5 and TRBJ2-7; D call uncertain. Germline V gene data show CDR1 as MNHEY and CDR2 as SVGAGI. V was clipped by 3 bases and J by 2 bases, with 14 bases between them. The CDR3 has 15 residues. Written as DNA, the CDR3 is TGTGCCAGCAGTTATTCGGCCGCAAAAACCTACGAGCAGTACTTC. Residues: CASSYSAAKTYEQYF.